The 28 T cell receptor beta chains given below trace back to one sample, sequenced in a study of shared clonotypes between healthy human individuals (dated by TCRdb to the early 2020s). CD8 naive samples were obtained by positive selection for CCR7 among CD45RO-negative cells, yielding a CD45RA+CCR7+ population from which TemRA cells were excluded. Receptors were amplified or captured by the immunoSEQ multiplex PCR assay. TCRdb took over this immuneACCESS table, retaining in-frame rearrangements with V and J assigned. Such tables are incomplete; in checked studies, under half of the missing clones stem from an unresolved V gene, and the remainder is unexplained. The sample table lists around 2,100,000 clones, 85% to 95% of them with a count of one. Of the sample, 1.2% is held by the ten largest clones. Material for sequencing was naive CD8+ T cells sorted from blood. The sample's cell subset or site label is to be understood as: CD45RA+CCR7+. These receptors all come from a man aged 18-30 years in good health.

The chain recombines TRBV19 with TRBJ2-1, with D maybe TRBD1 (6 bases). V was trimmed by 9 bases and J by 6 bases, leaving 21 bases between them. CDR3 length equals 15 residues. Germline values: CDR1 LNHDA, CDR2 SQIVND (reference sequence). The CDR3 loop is CARSRDRRNCNEQFF. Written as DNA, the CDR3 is TGTGCCAGATCTCGTGACAGGAGAAACTGCAATGAGCAGTTCTTC.

The CDR3 DNA sequence: TGTGCCAGCAACACAGGGATTGGCACCGGGGAGCTGTTTTTT. Translating gives CASNTGIGTGELFF. This chain uses TRBV11-1 with TRBJ2-2, with D perhaps matching TRBD1 (6 bases). V dropped 7 bases and J dropped 4 bases, with 13 bases sitting between them. This CDR3 comprises 14 residues. Germline CDR1 SGHAT, CDR2 FQDESV (reference sequence).

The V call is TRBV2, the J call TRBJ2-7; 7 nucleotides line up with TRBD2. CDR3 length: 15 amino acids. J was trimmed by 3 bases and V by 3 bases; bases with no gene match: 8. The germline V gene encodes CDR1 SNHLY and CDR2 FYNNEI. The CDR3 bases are TGTGCCAGCAGTGACATGGAGCGGGATTTCTACGAGCAGTACTTC. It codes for CASSDMERDFYEQYF.

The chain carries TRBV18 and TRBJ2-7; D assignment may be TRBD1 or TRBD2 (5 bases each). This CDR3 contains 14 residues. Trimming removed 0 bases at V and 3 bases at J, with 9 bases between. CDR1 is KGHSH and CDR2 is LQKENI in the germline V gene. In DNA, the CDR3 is TGTGCCAGCTCACCACCTGGGGACGGCTACGAGCAGTACTTC. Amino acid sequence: CASSPPGDGYEQYF.

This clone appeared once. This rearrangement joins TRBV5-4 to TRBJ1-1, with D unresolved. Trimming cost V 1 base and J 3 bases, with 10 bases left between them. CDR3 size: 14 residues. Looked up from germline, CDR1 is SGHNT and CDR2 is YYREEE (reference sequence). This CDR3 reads CASSLKKQDTEAFF. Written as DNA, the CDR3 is TGTGCCAGCAGCTTGAAGAAGCAGGACACTGAAGCTTTCTTT.

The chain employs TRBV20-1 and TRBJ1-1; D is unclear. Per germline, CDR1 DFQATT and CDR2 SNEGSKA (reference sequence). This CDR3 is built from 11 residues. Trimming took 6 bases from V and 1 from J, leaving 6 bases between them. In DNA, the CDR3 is TGCAGTGCCTACTCGAACACTGAAGCTTTCTTT. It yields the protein CSAYSNTEAFF.

CDR3 amino acids: CASSLVLGNEQYF. DNA for the CDR3: TGTGCCAGCAGTTTAGTGTTAGGGAACGAGCAGTACTTC. V and J are TRBV27 and TRBJ2-7; D remains ambiguous. The CDR3 length is 13 residues. Germline loops: CDR1 MNHEY, CDR2 SMNVEV (reference sequence). The germline V and J ends were trimmed by 2 bases and 5 bases, with 10 bases remaining between them.

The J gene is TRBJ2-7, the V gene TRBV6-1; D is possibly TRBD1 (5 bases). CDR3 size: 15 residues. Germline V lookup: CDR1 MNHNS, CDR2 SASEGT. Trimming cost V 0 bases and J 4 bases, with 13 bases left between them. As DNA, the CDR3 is TGTGCCAGCAGTGAAGCTGTGACAGTAAATTACGAGCAGTACTTC. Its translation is CASSEAVTVNYEQYF.

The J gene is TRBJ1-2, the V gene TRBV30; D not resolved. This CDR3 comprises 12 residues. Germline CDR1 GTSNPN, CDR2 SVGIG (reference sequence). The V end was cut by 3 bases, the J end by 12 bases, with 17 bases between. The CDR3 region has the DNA TGTGCCTGGAGATGGGCTCCAAATGGAGACACCTTC. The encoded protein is CAWRWAPNGDTF.

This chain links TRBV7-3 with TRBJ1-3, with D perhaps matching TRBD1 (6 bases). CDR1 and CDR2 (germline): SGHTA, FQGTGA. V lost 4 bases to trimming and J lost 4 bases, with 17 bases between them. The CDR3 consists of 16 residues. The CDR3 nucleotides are TGTGCCAGCAGCTCGAGGTGGGACACTTGGGGAAACACCATATATTTT. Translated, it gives CASSSRWDTWGNTIYF.

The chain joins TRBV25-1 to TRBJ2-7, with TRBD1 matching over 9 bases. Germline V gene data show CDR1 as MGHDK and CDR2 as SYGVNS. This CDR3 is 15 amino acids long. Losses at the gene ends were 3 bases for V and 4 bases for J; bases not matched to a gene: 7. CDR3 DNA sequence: TGTGCCAGCAGTGAGACCGGGACAGGGTGGTACGAGCAGTACTTC. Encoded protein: CASSETGTGWYEQYF.

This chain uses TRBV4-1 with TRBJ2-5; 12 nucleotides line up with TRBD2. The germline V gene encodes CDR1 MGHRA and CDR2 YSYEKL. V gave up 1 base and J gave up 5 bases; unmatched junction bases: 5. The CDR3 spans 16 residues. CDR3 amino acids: CASSQASGGAGETQYF. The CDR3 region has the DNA TGCGCCAGCAGCCAAGCTAGCGGGGGGGCGGGTGAGACCCAGTACTTC.

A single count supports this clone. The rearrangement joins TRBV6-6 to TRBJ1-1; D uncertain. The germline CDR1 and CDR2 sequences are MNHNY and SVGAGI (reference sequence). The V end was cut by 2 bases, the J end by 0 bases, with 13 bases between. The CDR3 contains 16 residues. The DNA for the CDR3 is TGTGCCAGCAGTTACACTGCCGGGAGCTTGAACACTGAAGCTTTCTTT. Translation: CASSYTAGSLNTEAFF.

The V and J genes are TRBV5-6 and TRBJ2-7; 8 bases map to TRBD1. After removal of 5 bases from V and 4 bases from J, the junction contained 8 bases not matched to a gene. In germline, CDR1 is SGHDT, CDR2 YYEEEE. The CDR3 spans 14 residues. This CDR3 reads CASSWDRTSYEQYF. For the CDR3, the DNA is TGTGCCAGCAGTTGGGACAGGACTTCTTACGAGCAGTACTTC. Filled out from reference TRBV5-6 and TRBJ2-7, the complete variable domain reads DAGVTQSPTHLIKTRGQQVTLRCSPKSGHDTVSWYQQALGQGPQFIFQYYEEEERQRGNFPDRFSGHQFPNYSSELNVNALLLGDSALYLCASSWDRTSYEQYFGPGTRLTVT.

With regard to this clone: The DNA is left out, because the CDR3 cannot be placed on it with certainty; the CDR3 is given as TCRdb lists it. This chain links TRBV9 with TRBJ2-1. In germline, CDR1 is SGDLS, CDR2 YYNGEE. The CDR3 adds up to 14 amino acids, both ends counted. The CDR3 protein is CASSVDVGPGTPFF.

The DNA of the CDR3 is TGCAGCGCGTGGGGCGATGCGGGGGGCGATGAGCAGTTCTTC. It encodes CSAWGDAGGDEQFF. J is TRBJ2-1 and V is TRBV29-1; 8 bases are shared with TRBD2. There are 14 residues in the CDR3. From germline, CDR1 is SQVTM and CDR2 ANQGSEA. Trimming cost V 7 bases and J 8 bases; bases outside gene matches: 13.

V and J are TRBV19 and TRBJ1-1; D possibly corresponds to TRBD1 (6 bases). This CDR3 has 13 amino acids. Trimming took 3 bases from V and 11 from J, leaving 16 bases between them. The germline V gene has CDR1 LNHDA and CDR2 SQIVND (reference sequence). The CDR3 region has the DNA TGTGCCAGTAGTATGCGTATGGGGGCTCGGGCTTTCTTT. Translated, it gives CASSMRMGARAFF.

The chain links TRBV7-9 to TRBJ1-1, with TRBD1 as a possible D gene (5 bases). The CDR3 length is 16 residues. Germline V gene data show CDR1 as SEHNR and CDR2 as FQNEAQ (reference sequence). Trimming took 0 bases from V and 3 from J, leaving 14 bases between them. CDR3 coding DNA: TGTGCCAGCAGCTTAGCGCTTGGCAGGGAGGACACTGAAGCTTTCTTT. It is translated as CASSLALGREDTEAFF.

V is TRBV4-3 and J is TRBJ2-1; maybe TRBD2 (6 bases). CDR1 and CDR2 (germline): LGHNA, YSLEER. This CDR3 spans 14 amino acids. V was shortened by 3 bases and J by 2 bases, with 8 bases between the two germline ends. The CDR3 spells CASSHSGTYNEQFF. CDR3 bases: TGCGCCAGCAGCCATAGCGGAACCTACAATGAGCAGTTCTTC.

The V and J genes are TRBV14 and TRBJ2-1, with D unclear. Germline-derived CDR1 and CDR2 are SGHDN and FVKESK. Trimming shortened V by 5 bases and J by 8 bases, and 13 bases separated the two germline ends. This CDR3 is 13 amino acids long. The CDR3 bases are TGTGCCAGCAGCGCACTCGGGTCCGATGAGCAGTTCTTC. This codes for CASSALGSDEQFF. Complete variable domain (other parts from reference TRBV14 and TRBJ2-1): EAGVTQFPSHSVIEKGQTVTLRCDPISGHDNLYWYRRVMGKEIKFLLHFVKESKQDESGMPNNRFLAERTGGTYSTLKVQPAELEDSGVYFCASSALGSDEQFFGPGTRLTVL.

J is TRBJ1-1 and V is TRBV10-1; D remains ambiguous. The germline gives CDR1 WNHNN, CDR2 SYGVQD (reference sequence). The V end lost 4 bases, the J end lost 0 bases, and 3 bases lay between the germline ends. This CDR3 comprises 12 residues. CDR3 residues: CASSVVNTEAFF. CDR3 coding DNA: TGCGCCAGCAGTGTAGTGAACACTGAAGCTTTCTTT.

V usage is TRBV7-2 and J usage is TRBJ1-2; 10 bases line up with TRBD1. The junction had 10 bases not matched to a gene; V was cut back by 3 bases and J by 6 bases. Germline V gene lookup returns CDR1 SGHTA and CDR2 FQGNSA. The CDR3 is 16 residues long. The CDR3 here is CASSFGGATGGDGYTF. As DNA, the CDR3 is TGTGCCAGCAGCTTCGGTGGGGCGACAGGGGGCGATGGCTACACCTTC.

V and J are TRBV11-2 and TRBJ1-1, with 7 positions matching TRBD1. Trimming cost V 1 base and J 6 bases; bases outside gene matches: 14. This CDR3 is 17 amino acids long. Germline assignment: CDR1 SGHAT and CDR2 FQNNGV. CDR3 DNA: TGTGCCAGCAGCTTAGGGGACAGCCAAATCGGCAGAGCTGAAGCTTTCTTT. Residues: CASSLGDSQIGRAEAFF. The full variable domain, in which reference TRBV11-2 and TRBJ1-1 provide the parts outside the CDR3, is EAGVAQSPRYKIIEKRQSVAFWCNPISGHATLYWYQQILGQGPKLLIQFQNNGVVDDSQLPKDRFSAERLKGVDSTLKIQPAKLEDSAVYLCASSLGDSQIGRAEAFFGQGTRLTVV.

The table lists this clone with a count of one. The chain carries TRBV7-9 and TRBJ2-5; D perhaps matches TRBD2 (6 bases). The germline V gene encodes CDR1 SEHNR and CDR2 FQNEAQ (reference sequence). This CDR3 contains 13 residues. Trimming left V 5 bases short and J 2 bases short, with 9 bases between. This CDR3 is CASSPDYQETQYF. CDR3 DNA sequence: TGTGCCAGCAGCCCGGACTATCAAGAGACCCAGTACTTC.

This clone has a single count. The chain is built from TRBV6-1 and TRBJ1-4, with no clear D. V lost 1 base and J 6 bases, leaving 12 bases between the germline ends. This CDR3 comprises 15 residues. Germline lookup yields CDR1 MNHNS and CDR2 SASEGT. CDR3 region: CASSEEGLLYEKLFF. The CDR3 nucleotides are TGTGCCAGCAGTGAAGAGGGATTACTTTATGAAAAACTGTTTTTT.

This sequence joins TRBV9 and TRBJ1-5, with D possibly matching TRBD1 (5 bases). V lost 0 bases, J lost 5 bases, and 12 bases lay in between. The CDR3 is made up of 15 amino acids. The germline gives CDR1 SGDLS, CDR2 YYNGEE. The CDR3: CASSVGAGPDQPQHF. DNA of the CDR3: TGTGCCAGCAGCGTAGGGGCAGGGCCGGATCAGCCCCAGCATTTT.

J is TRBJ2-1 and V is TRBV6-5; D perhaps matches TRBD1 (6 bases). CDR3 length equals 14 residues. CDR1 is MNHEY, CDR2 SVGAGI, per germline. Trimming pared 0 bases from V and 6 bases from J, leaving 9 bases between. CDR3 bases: TGTGCCAGCAGTTACTCGAGCAGGGGCAATGAGCAGTTCTTC. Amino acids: CASSYSSRGNEQFF.

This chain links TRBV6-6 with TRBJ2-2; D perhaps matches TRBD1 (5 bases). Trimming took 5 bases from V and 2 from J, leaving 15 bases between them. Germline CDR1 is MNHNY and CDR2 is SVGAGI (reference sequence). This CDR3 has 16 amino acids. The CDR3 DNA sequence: TGTGCCAGCAGTCCGGGCAGACAGCTAAACACCGGGGAGCTGTTTTTT. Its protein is CASSPGRQLNTGELFF.